This is a list of T cell receptor beta chains from one sample in a study of cytomegalovirus exposure and HLA in healthy donors. Clones were sequenced by immunoSEQ multiplex PCR, and TCRdb holds only the in-frame ones, with some missing. The profile shows roughly 100,000 clones, 65% to 80% of them singletons. The source material was PBMCs. These receptors came from a woman aged 45-65 years in good health and CMV-seropositive. Both conserved end residues are part of each CDR3. The D gene is left open where the match is weak. Not all rows give a size; the values are once, few, many and, for expanded clones, a class.

abundance	d_gene	v_gene	j_gene	CDR3aa	CDR3nt
.	.	TRBV5-1	TRBJ2-7	CASSLGAAEAHEQYF	TGCGCCAGCAGCTTGGGTGCCGCCGAGGCACACGAGCAGTACTTC
.	.	TRBV28	TRBJ2-2	CASSLGGKAGELFF	TGTGCCAGCAGTTTAGGAGGAAAGGCCGGGGAGCTGTTTTTT
few	TRBD2	TRBV19	TRBJ2-5	CASSTSETSGEAETQYF	TGTGCCAGTTCGACGAGCGAAACTAGCGGAGAGGCGGAGACCCAGTACTTC
.	TRBD1	TRBV19	TRBJ1-2	CASSDRRQGAQSHGYTF	TGTGCCAGTAGTGACCGACGACAGGGGGCGCAGAGCCATGGCTACACCTTC
few	TRBD2	TRBV7-2	TRBJ2-1	CASSSLGGDEQFF	TGTGCCAGCAGCTCGCTCGGGGGGGATGAGCAGTTCTTC
once	.	TRBV28	TRBJ1-2	CASTSYGRGGKESYTF	TGTGCCAGCACCTCCTACGGTCGGGGGGGCAAGGAGAGCTACACCTTC
once	.	TRBV28	TRBJ2-5	CASSFEGTGIETQYF	TGTGCCAGCAGTTTTGAGGGTACAGGGATTGAGACCCAGTACTTC
.	TRBD1	TRBV28	TRBJ1-1	CASRTGDLWDTEAFF	TGTGCCAGCAGAACAGGGGACCTATGGGACACTGAAGCTTTCTTT
.	.	TRBV20-1	TRBJ1-1	CSATKNTEAFF	TGCAGTGCTACAAAGAACACTGAAGCTTTCTTT
.	.	TRBV7-9	TRBJ1-1	CASRSAPRNRYTEAFF	TGTGCCAGCAGGTCAGCACCAAGAAACAGGTACACTGAAGCTTTCTTT
.	.	TRBV10-3	TRBJ2-7	CAITPTLIGVSYEQYF	TGTGCCATCACCCCGACACTTATAGGGGTCTCCTACGAGCAGTACTTC
.	.	TRBV30	TRBJ1-2	CAWGWRGLSSGGYTF	TGTGCCTGGGGGTGGCGGGGCCTTTCAAGCGGCGGCTACACCTTC
few	TRBD1	TRBV5-1	TRBJ1-1	CASNSGTGNSEAFF	TGCGCCAGCAATTCCGGGACAGGGAATTCTGAAGCTTTCTTT
.	TRBD2	TRBV28	TRBJ2-1	CASSSWTSGGGDEQFF	TGTGCCAGCAGTTCATGGACTAGCGGGGGCGGGGATGAGCAGTTCTTC
.	.	TRBV7-9	TRBJ1-1	CASSFLVATEAFF	TGTGCCAGCAGCTTCTTGGTAGCCACTGAAGCTTTCTTT
few	.	TRBV6-5	TRBJ1-1	CASKTGVSEAFF	TGTGCCAGCAAGACGGGAGTGTCTGAAGCTTTCTTT
once	TRBD1	TRBV7-2	TRBJ2-1	CASSRDSAYNEQFF	TGTGCCAGCAGCCGGGACAGCGCCTACAATGAGCAGTTCTTC
.	.	TRBV28	TRBJ1-6	CASSHTLTATQDSPLHF	TGTGCCAGCAGTCATACACTGACAGCAACCCAAGATTCACCCCTCCACTTT
.	.	TRBV5-1	TRBJ2-6	CASSVQAPTSGANVLTF	TGCGCCAGCAGCGTACAGGCTCCCACCTCTGGGGCCAACGTCCTGACTTTC
.	.	TRBV4-3	TRBJ1-6	CASSQEWVEGRVNSPLHF	TGCGCCAGCAGCCAAGAATGGGTTGAAGGGCGGGTCAATTCACCCCTCCACTTT
.	TRBD1	TRBV18	TRBJ1-6	CASSPGQGSSPLHF	TGTGCCAGCTCACCCGGACAGGGAAGCTCACCCCTCCACTTT
once	TRBD1	TRBV7-8	TRBJ2-1	CASTDLFTGGRGNEQFF	TGTGCCAGCACCGACCTATTTACAGGGGGCAGGGGCAATGAGCAGTTCTTC